This T cell receptor (beta chain) was sequenced during a study of blood T cell repertoires in COVID-19. Study-level information: Samples representing acute and convalescent COVID-19 were sourced from the United States, Italy and Spain.

The table came from immunoSEQ multiplex PCR; TCRdb's copy has only in-frame clones and leaves some out. This sample has approximately 260,000 clones, with under 90% found just once. The sample holds one count of this clone. The CDR3 has 12 residues. Trimming took 1 base from V and 9 from J, leaving 7 bases between them. Germline V lookup: CDR1 KGHSH, CDR2 LQKENI. The sequencing input was peripheral blood. This sequence was found in a human donor in a cohort sampled during active COVID-19. J is TRBJ2-1 and V is TRBV18; D is perhaps TRBD1 (5 bases). CDR3: CASSPLGAEQFF. The CDR3 nucleotides read TGTGCCAGCTCACCACTAGGGGCTGAGCAGTTCTTC.